A single T cell receptor beta chain is shown here with its context. The data were produced by immunoSEQ multiplex PCR, yet TCRdb's version contains in-frame clones alone and is incomplete. This table holds 45,000 to 60,000 clones, 86% found once. This entry belongs to a study of OX40 agonist ivuxolimab in advanced cancers. Background on the study: Administration of intravenous ivuxolimab to patients occurred every 2 weeks at 0.01 to 10 mg/kg. The study enrolled dose-escalation patients with hepatocellular carcinoma, melanoma, renal cell or head and neck cancer.

CDR1 SQVTM and CDR2 ANQGSEA come from the germline V gene. V lost 6 bases, J lost 3 bases, and 5 bases stayed unmatched. The CDR3 contains 13 residues. Exclusion applied to patients with autoimmune disease history or systemic immunosuppression. Sampling of blood occurred at baseline, cycle 4 day 1, and cycle 7 day 1. The sample here was CD4+ or CD8+ T cells sorted from blood, taken in a trial of the OX40 agonist ivuxolimab. The TCR sequence derives from an adult with an advanced solid tumor such as melanoma, head and neck, liver or kidney cancer. This chain joins TRBV29-1 and TRBJ2-3; 8 bases agree with TRBD1. CDR3 residues: CSVTGDLTDTQYF. For the CDR3, the DNA is TGCAGCGTGACAGGGGATCTGACAGATACGCAGTATTTT.